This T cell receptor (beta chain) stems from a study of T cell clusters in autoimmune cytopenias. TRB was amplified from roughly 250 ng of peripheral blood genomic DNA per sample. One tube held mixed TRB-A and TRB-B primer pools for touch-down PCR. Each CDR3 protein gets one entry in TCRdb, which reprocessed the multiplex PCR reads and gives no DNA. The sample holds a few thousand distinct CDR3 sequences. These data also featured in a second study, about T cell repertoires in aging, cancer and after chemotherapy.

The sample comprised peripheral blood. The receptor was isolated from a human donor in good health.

The CDR3 sequence: CATSDPRGNGETQYF. J is TRBJ2-5 and V is TRBV24-1; lacking DNA, the TRBD1 call made by TCRdb goes unchecked. The germline V gene has CDR1 KGHDR and CDR2 SFDVKD. CDR3 size: 15 residues.